The clone carrying this T cell receptor beta chain was counted between two and nine times. Its antigen is unidentified. The germline V and J ends were trimmed by 6 bases and 4 bases, with 10 bases remaining between them. Germline lookup yields CDR1 SGHTA and CDR2 FQGNSA. This CDR3 is 12 amino acids long. Study-level points and caveats: Larger-cohort validation covered only one TCR beta V-J rearrangement. Greatest tumor Treg TCR overlap was with tumor naive CD4+ cells.

Full-length variable regions came from constant-region reverse primers plus semi-nested Nested Universal Primer A PCR. From the 5' RACE reads, TCRdb called clonotypes with MiXCR, one entry per CDR3 protein. Among 35,000 to 50,000 distinct CDR3 sequences listed, roughly 27% were seen once. CD4+CD45RO+CD25- cells were isolated as memory CD4+ T cells. Source material: memory CD4+ T cells sorted from a lymph node. Specified subset: memory CD4+ T cells, CD4+CD45RO+CD25-. The receptor comes from a female donor with breast cancer. The chain has TRBV7-2 and TRBJ2-7; no reliable D call. The CDR3 reads CASSPTPYEQYF. CDR3 coding DNA: TGTGCCAGCAGTCCGACCCCTTACGAGCAGTACTTC.